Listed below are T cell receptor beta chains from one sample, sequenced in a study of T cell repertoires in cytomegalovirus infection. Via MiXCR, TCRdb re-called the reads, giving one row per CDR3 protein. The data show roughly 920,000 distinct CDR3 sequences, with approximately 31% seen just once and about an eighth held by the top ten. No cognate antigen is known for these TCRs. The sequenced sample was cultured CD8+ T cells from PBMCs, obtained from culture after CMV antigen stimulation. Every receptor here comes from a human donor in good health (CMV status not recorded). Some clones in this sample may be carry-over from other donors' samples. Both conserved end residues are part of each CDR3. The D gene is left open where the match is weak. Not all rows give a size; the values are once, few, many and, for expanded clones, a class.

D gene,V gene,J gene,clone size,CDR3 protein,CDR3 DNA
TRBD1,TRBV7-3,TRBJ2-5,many,CASSPHRDRAPGETQYF,TGTGCCAGCAGCCCCCACCGGGACAGGGCCCCAGGGGAGACCCAGTACTTC
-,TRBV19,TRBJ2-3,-,CASRRGRRDSISNTDTQYF,TGTGCCAGTAGAAGGGGGCGAAGGGACTCGATCTCTAACACAGATACGCAGTATTTT
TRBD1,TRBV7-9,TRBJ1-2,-,CASSLSTLGTGEKLDGYTF,TGTGCCAGCAGCTTATCTACCCTCGGGACAGGGGAGAAATTGGATGGCTACACCTTC
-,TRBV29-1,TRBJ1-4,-,CSVSNQATNEKLFF,TGCAGCGTTTCAAACCAAGCAACTAATGAAAAACTGTTTTTT
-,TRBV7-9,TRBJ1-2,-,CASSHSGATENYGYTF,TGTGCCAGCAGCCATAGTGGGGCGACAGAGAACTATGGCTACACCTTC
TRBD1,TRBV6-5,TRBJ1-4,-,CASSYSGQGLTNEKLFF,TGTGCCAGCAGTTACTCGGGACAGGGTTTAACTAATGAAAAACTGTTTTTT
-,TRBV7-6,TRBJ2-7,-,CASSLGGGPNEQYF,TGTGCCAGCAGCTTAGGGGGGGGGCCCAACGAGCAGTACTTC
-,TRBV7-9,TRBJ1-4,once,CTSSLNNEKLFF,TGTACCAGCAGCCTAAATAATGAAAAACTGTTTTTT
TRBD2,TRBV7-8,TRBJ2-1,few,CASSLPGLAGGDEQFF,TGTGCCAGCAGCTTACCGGGACTAGCGGGGGGGGATGAGCAGTTCTTC
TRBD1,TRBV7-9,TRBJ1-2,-,CASSARQGAMDYGYTF,TGTGCCAGCAGCGCCAGACAGGGGGCCATGGACTATGGCTACACCTTC
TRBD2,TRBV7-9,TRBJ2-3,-,CASSSPVRGGKGSSTDTQYF,TGTGCCAGCAGCTCCCCCGTTCGGGGGGGCAAGGGATCTAGCACAGATACGCAGTATTTT
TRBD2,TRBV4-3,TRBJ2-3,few,CASSPGLASDTQYF,TGCGCCAGCAGCCCGGGACTAGCTTCAGATACGCAGTATTTT
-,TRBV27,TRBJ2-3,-,CASSLVGAAPDTQYF,TGTGCCAGCAGTTTAGTAGGGGCTGCCCCAGATACGCAGTATTTT
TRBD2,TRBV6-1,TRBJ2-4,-,CASSEALPSGRLNIQYF,TGTGCCAGCAGTGAAGCGCTACCTAGCGGGCGGCTAAACATTCAGTACTTC
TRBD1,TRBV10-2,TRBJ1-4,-,CASSRTGIAEKLFF,TGCGCCAGCAGTCGGACAGGGATAGCTGAAAAACTGTTTTTT
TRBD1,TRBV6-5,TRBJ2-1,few,CASSRQGTYNEQFF,TGTGCCAGCAGTCGACAGGGCACCTACAATGAGCAGTTCTTC
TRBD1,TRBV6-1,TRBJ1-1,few,CASAWDRYTEAFF,TGTGCCAGCGCCTGGGACAGATACACTGAAGCTTTCTTT
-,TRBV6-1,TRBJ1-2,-,CASSDVGSYYGYTF,TGTGCCAGCAGTGATGTAGGTTCCTACTATGGCTACACCTTC
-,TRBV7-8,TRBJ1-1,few,CASSPPWRGLNTEAFF,TGTGCCAGCAGCCCCCCGTGGCGGGGGCTGAACACTGAAGCTTTCTTT
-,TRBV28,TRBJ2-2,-,CASSLHLRANTGELFF,TGTGCCAGCAGTTTACACCTCAGGGCGAACACCGGGGAGCTGTTTTTT
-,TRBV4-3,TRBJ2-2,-,CASSQDFTSGAGELFF,TGCGCCAGCAGCCAAGATTTTACCAGTGGGGCCGGGGAGCTGTTTTTT
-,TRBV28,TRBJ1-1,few,CASSYYPDLEGTEAFF,TGTGCCAGCAGTTACTACCCGGACCTCGAGGGCACTGAAGCTTTCTTT
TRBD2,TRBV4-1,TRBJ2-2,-,CASSRRTPGGDNTGELFF,TGCGCCAGCAGCCGCCGAACGCCGGGGGGGGATAACACCGGGGAGCTGTTTTTT
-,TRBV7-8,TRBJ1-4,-,CASSPLGGDDNEKLFF,TGTGCCAGCAGCCCTCTAGGGGGGGATGATAATGAAAAACTGTTTTTT
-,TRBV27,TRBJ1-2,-,CASSLSAGYGGYTF,TGTGCCAGCAGTTTATCGGCCGGGTACGGTGGCTACACCTTC
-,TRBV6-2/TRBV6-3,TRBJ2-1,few,CASSYMPDDSEQFF,TGTGCCAGCAGTTACATGCCAGACGATTCGGAGCAGTTCTTC
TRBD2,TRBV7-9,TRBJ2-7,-,CASSSGLALSYEQYF,TGTGCCAGCAGCTCAGGACTAGCCCTCTCCTACGAGCAGTACTTC
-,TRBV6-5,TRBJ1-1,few,CASSYSTQGGNTEAFF,TGTGCCAGCAGTTACTCGACACAGGGAGGGAACACTGAAGCTTTCTTT
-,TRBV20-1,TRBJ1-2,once,CSASPLDNYGYTF,TGCAGTGCTAGTCCCCTGGATAACTATGGCTACACCTTC
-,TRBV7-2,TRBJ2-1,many,CASSLEGISGNEQFF,TGTGCCAGCAGCTTAGAGGGGATCTCTGGGAATGAGCAGTTCTTC
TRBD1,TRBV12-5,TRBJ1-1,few,CASGSQQGTKNTEAFF,TGTGCTAGTGGTTCACAACAGGGGACTAAAAATACTGAAGCTTTCTTT
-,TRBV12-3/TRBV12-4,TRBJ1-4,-,CASSLEGQRNEKLFF,TGTGCCAGCAGTTTGGAAGGGCAGCGTAATGAAAAACTGTTTTTT
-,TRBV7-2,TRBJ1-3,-,CASSLVLVSVSYGNTIYF,TGTGCCAGCAGCTTAGTCTTAGTGTCAGTGAGCTACGGAAACACCATATATTTT
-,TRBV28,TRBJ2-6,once,CASSFTVGANVLTF,TGTGCCAGCAGTTTTACGGTCGGGGCCAACGTCCTGACTTTC
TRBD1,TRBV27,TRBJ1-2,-,CASSTGTDLFGYTF,TGTGCCAGCAGCACCGGGACAGACCTCTTTGGCTACACCTTC
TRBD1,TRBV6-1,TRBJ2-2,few,CASSFTSGTGTGELFF,TGTGCCAGCAGTTTCACCTCCGGGACAGGGACCGGGGAGCTGTTTTTT
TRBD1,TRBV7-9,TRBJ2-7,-,CASSLRPRDRGSYEQYF,TGTGCCAGCAGCTTACGGCCCCGGGACAGGGGTTCCTACGAGCAGTACTTC
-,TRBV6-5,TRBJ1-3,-,CASSYSMLGSPGNTIYF,TGTGCCAGCAGTTACTCGATGTTGGGGTCCCCTGGAAACACCATATATTTT
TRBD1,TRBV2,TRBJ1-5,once,CASSAGGPREWPQHF,TGTGCCAGCAGTGCAGGGGGCCCCCGGGAATGGCCCCAGCATTTT
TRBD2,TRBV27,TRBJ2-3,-,CASSGTSGGLRDTQYF,TGTGCCAGCAGTGGGACTAGCGGGGGCCTTAGGGATACGCAGTATTTT
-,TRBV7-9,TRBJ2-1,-,CASSERGRYEQFF,TGTGCCAGCAGCGAACGGGGAAGGTATGAGCAGTTCTTC
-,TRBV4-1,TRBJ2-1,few,CASSQDPLAPSSYNEQFF,TGCGCCAGCAGCCAAGATCCCCTAGCGCCTAGCTCCTACAATGAGCAGTTCTTC
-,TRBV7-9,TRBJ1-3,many,CASSYRTSRGNTIYF,TGTGCCAGCAGCTACAGGACCTCCCGAGGAAACACCATATATTTT
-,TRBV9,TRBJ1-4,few,CASSPSRSTTNEKLFF,TGTGCCAGCAGCCCTTCACGGAGTACAACTAATGAAAAACTGTTTTTT
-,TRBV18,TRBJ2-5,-,CASSPPTRTLGETQYF,TGTGCCAGCTCGCCTCCGACAAGGACGTTAGGGGAGACCCAGTACTTC
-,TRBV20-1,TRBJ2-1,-,CSATGQFF,TGCAGTGCCACAGGGCAGTTCTTC
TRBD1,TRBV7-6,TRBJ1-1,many,CASSADRGLNTEAFF,TGTGCCAGCAGCGCGGACAGGGGCCTGAACACTGAAGCTTTCTTT
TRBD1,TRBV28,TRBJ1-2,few,CASSTPISTGNYGYTF,TGTGCCAGCAGCACCCCTATATCGACAGGGAACTATGGCTACACCTTC
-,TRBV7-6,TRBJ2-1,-,CASSLEAGVNNEQFF,TGTGCCAGCAGCTTAGAGGCAGGGGTCAACAATGAGCAGTTCTTC
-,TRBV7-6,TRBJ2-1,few,CASSLPLVDNEQFF,TGTGCCAGCAGCTTGCCCCTTGTGGACAATGAGCAGTTCTTC
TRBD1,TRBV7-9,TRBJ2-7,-,CASSRRDRDYEQYF,TGTGCCAGCAGCCGCCGGGACAGAGACTACGAGCAGTACTTC
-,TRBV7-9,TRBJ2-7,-,CASSLVTGMSEQYF,TGTGCCAGCAGCTTAGTAACAGGGATGAGCGAGCAGTACTTC
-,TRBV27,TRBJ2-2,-,CASSLLGAQDTGELFF,TGTGCCAGCAGTTTGTTGGGGGCACAGGACACCGGGGAGCTGTTTTTT